This T cell receptor (beta chain) was retrieved from a study of CD8+ T cells in alopecia areata. Study-level background: Treatment with tofacitinib (6 to 18 months) was followed by 6 months off drug. General study results and limits: Mice showed TCR sharing more clearly than patients did, possibly owing to HLA.

Reverse transcription of extracted RNA yielded cDNA, which provided the sequencing template. Sequenced by immunoSEQ multiplex PCR; TCRdb stores in-frame clones only, minus some. The sample shows under 350,000 clones, roughly 64% of them seen only once. Trimming removed 5 bases from V and 3 bases from J, with 14 bases in between. CDR3 length: 15 amino acids. Germline V gene sequence: CDR1 MDHEN, CDR2 SYDVKM. Sample treatment: oral pan-JAK inhibitor, 5-10 mg twice daily. To note about this clone: Its cognate antigen is unknown.

The sequenced sample was CD4+ T cells sorted from blood, obtained at week 24, from a patient treated with tofacitinib. The receptor's source is a human donor with alopecia areata. The V and J genes are TRBV28 and TRBJ2-4; unclear D gene. CDR3 region: CASSPPGGYKNIQYF. The CDR3 DNA reads as TGTGCCAGCAGTCCACCAGGCGGATACAAAAACATTCAGTACTTC.